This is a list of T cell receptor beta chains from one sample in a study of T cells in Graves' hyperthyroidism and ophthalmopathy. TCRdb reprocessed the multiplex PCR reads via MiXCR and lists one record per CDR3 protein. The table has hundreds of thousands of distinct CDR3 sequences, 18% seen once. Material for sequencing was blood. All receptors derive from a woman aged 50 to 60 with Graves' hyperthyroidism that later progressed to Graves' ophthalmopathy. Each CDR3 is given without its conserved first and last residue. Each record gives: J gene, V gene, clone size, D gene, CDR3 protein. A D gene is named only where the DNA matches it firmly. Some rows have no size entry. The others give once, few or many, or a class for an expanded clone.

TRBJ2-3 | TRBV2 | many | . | ASIFRGGVTDTQY
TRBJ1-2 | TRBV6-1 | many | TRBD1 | ASSELFGTGSYGYT
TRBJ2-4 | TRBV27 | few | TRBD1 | ASSPTGTGNIQY
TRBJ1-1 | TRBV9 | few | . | ASSPLFAEAF
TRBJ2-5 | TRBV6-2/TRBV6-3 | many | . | ASSYTSYPLETQY
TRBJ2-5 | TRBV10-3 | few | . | AISEGEYQETQY
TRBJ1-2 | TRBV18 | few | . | ASSPASPGLSNYGYT
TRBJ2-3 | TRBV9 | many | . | ASSGRDSTDTQY
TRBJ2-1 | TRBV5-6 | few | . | ASSLWGAEVHNEQF
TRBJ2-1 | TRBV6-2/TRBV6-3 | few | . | ASSTGHEQF
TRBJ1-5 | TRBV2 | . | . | ASSEAWGASNQPQH
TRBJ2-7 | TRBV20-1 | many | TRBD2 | SVSFDKVTSGEQY
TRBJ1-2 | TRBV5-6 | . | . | ASSLKGPGAINYGYT
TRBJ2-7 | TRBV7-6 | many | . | ASSSVVANEQY
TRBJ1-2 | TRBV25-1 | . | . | ASRQAYGYT
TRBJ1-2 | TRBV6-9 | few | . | ASSYAMGSDYGYT
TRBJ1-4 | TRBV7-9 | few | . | ASGRATNEKLF
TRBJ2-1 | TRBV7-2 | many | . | ASSPRDISYNEQF
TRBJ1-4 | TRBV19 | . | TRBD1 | ASSDTGGLNEKLF
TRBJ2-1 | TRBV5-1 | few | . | VSRAGTASYNEQF
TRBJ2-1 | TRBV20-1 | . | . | SAEGGGSEQF
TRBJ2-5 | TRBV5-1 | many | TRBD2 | ASSSQPAGGQETQY
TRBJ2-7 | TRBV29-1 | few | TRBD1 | SVERQGESSYEQY
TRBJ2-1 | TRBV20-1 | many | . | SAVRSTVNNEQF
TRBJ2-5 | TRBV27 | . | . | ASSLESQETQY
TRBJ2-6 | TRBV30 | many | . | AWSVGGSGANVLT
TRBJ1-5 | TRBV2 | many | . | ASSEGRFINQPQH
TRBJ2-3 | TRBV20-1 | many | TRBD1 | SARPGQGTDTQY
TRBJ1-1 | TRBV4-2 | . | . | ASSQPTSIDTEAF
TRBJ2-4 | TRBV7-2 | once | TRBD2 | ASSGAGGIAKNIQY
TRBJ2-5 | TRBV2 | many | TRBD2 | ATTRGSQETQY
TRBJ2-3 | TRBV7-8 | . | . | ASSLSLTDTQY
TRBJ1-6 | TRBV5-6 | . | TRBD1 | ASSSRVYWTGRNSPLH
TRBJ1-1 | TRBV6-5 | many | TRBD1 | ASSYSPGGTEAF
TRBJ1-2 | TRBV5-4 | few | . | ASVRGSESYGYT
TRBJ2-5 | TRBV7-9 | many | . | ASSPTLKETQY
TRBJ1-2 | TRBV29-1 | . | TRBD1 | SVEDPDRSGYT
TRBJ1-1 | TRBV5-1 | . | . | ASSFYICSARDRGVDTEAF
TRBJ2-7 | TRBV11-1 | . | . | ASSSGPPGHTFSYEQY
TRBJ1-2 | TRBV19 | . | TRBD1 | ATDRGRGYT
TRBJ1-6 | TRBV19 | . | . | ASSIPRHAALDNSPLH
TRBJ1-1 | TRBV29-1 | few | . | SVEDSIIGTEAF
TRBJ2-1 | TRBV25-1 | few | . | ASSVEGKNEQF
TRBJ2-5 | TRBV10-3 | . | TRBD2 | AISESPAGGQETQY